This TCR beta chain was sequenced for a study of OX40 agonist ivuxolimab in advanced cancers. The overall study: Mean age roughly 65 years, range 23 to 79; roughly 80% male. Prior anti-PD-1, anti-PD-L1 or anti-CTLA-4 therapy did not bar entry, and roughly 40% had some. Three partial responders included one hepatocellular carcinoma patient and two cutaneous melanoma patients. Study-level points and caveats: By week 6 at 0.1 to 3.0 mg/kg, blood CD4+ and CD8+ T cells had expanded clonally.

The germline V gene has CDR1 MNHNY and CDR2 SVGAGI (reference sequence). The CDR3 is 12 residues long. Trimming removed 6 bases from V and 6 bases from J, with 12 bases in between. Comments on this clone: Antigen specificity is unknown.

Assay: immunoSEQ multiplex PCR; the TCRdb copy retains only in-frame clones and omits some. Of tens of thousands of clones detected, about 88% appear once; the ten largest clones hold around 24%. The sequencing here drew on CD4+ or CD8+ T cells sorted from blood, taken in a trial of the OX40 agonist ivuxolimab. The receptor's source is an adult with an advanced solid tumor such as melanoma, head and neck, liver or kidney cancer. V is TRBV6-6 and J is TRBJ2-7; TRBD1 might be the D (5 bases). The CDR3 nucleotides read TGTGCCAGCAGCACCTGGACATCCGAGCAGTACTTC. Translating gives CASSTWTSEQYF.